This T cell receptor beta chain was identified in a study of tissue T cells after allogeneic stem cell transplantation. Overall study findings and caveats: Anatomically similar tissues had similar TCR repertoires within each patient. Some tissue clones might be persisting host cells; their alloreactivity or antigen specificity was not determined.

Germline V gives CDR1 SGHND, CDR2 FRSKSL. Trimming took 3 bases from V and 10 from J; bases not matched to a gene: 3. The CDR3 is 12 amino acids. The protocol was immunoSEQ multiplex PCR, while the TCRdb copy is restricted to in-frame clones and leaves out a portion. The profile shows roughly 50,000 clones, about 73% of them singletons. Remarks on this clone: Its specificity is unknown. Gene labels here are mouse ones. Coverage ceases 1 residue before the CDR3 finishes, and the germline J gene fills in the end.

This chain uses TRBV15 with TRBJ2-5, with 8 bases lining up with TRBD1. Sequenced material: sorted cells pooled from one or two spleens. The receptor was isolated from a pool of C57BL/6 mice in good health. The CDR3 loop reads CASSLGTGPQYF. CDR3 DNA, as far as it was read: TGTGCCAGCAGTTTGGGGACAGGTCCCCAGTAC.